A selection of T cell receptor beta chains follows, all from one sample in a study of Ad26.COV2.S vaccination and SARS-CoV-2 variants. This table comes from immunoSEQ multiplex PCR, and its TCRdb copy is limited to in-frame clones, with some not included. The sample consists of about 350,000 clones, around 92% of them appearing once. This material consisted of peripheral blood, taken after recovery from COVID-19. Source of these receptors: a human donor who had recovered from COVID-19. Both conserved end residues are part of each CDR3. The D gene is left open where the match is weak. Expanded clones get a size class; other rows say once, few or many, or leave the size out.

D	size	V	J	CDR3	DNA
NA	NA	TRBV12-3/TRBV12-4	TRBJ1-1	CASSRQSNTEAFF	TGTGCCAGCAGTAGACAGTCGAACACTGAAGCTTTCTTT
NA	NA	TRBV29-1	TRBJ2-1	CSSYKLGSYNEQFF	TGCAGCTCTTATAAGTTGGGCTCCTACAATGAGCAGTTCTTC
NA	NA	TRBV6-1	TRBJ2-2	CASTTTGELFF	TGTGCCAGCACCACCACCGGGGAGCTGTTTTTT
TRBD1	NA	TRBV7-9	TRBJ1-2	CASSSGQGGYGYTF	TGTGCCAGCAGCTCCGGACAGGGGGGCTATGGCTACACCTTC
NA	NA	TRBV9	TRBJ2-2	CASSVATWVTNTGELFF	TGTGCCAGCAGCGTAGCTACATGGGTTACGAACACCGGGGAGCTGTTTTTT
NA	NA	TRBV11-2	TRBJ2-7	CASSLSRAGQMYEQYF	TGTGCCAGCAGCTTGTCTAGGGCAGGGCAAATGTACGAGCAGTACTTC
NA	NA	TRBV9	TRBJ2-3	CASSVGGVIADTQYF	TGTGCCAGCAGCGTAGGGGGAGTAATAGCAGATACGCAGTATTTT
NA	NA	TRBV5-4	TRBJ1-1	CASSLEGVRYTEAFF	TGTGCCAGCAGCTTGGAGGGGGTAAGGTATACTGAAGCTTTCTTT
NA	NA	TRBV27	TRBJ1-5	CASSFLGEGNQPQHF	TGTGCCAGCAGTTTTTTAGGCGAGGGCAATCAGCCCCAGCATTTT
NA	NA	TRBV7-9	TRBJ2-2	CASSSGSLNTGELFF	TGTGCCAGCAGCTCTGGCTCACTGAACACCGGGGAGCTGTTTTTT
NA	NA	TRBV7-9	TRBJ2-1	CASSLATPREQFF	TGTGCCAGCAGCTTAGCAACGCCCCGCGAGCAGTTCTTC
TRBD2	once	TRBV19	TRBJ2-4	CASSIWGERGVSIQYF	TGTGCCAGTAGTATCTGGGGAGAGCGGGGGGTCTCCATTCAGTACTTC
TRBD1	NA	TRBV7-9	TRBJ1-4	CASSMNGQAEKLFF	TGTGCCAGCAGCATGAACGGACAGGCTGAAAAACTGTTTTTT
TRBD1	NA	TRBV6-5	TRBJ1-1	CASRITGQATFRAFF	TGTGCCAGCAGAATAACGGGACAGGCAACATTTCGAGCTTTCTTT
NA	NA	TRBV14	TRBJ2-2	CASSLLAGELFF	TGTGCCAGCAGCCTTCTGGCGGGGGAGCTGTTTTTT
TRBD1	NA	TRBV2	TRBJ2-2	CASSLGQGYGELFF	TGTGCCAGCAGTCTGGGACAGGGGTACGGGGAGCTGTTTTTT
NA	NA	TRBV29-1	TRBJ2-7	CSVGAGGGATYEQYF	TGCAGCGTAGGGGCTGGAGGAGGAGCTACCTACGAGCAGTACTTC
NA	NA	TRBV19	TRBJ1-1	CASRHGPNTEAFF	TGTGCCTCAAGGCACGGACCGAACACTGAAGCTTTCTTT
NA	NA	TRBV7-2	TRBJ1-1	CASKGGREVTEAFF	TGTGCCAGCAAGGGGGGCAGGGAGGTCACTGAAGCTTTCTTT
NA	NA	TRBV6-5	TRBJ1-2	CASSYSGARGGYTF	TGTGCCAGCAGTTACTCAGGGGCCCGAGGTGGCTACACCTTC
TRBD1	NA	TRBV6-4	TRBJ1-1	CASSSRTGEAFF	TGTGCCAGCAGTTCCCGGACAGGGGAAGCTTTCTTT
NA	few	TRBV7-8	TRBJ1-4	CASSLGGKLFF	TGTGCCAGCAGCTTAGGAGGAAAACTGTTTTTT
NA	NA	TRBV19	TRBJ1-4	CASSIVRDNPTNEKLFF	TGTGCCAGTAGTATTGTGAGGGATAACCCAACTAATGAAAAACTATTTTTT
TRBD1	few	TRBV11-2	TRBJ1-6	CASSTGGRNSPLHF	TGTGCCAGCAGTACAGGGGGCCGGAATTCACCCCTCCACTTT
NA	NA	TRBV7-2	TRBJ1-2	CASSLDAGDSNYGYTF	TGTGCCAGCAGCTTAGATGCGGGCGACAGTAACTATGGCTACACCTTC
NA	NA	TRBV5-1	TRBJ2-1	CASQSPYNEQFF	TGCGCCAGCCAGTCGCCCTACAATGAGCAGTTCTTC
NA	NA	TRBV5-4	TRBJ2-6	CASSLAQGANVLTF	TGTGCCAGCAGCTTGGCCCAGGGGGCCAACGTCCTGACTTTC
NA	NA	TRBV10-1	TRBJ2-7	CASSVAASDEQYF	TGCGCCAGCAGTGTGGCGGCCAGTGACGAGCAGTACTTC
NA	NA	TRBV5-1	TRBJ2-7	CASSLVGYSYEQYF	TGCGCCAGCAGCTTGGTGGGGTACTCCTACGAGCAGTACTTC
NA	NA	TRBV19	TRBJ1-1	CASSIDANTEAFF	TGTGCCAGTAGTATAGATGCGAACACTGAAGCTTTCTTT
NA	NA	TRBV6-1	TRBJ2-5	CASSERLGHQETQYF	TGTGCCAGCAGTGAAAGGTTGGGACACCAAGAGACCCAGTACTTC
TRBD2	once	TRBV6-2/TRBV6-3	TRBJ2-1	CASSFGLAGGSSYNEQFF	TGTGCCAGCAGCTTTGGACTAGCGGGGGGGAGCTCCTACAATGAGCAGTTCTTC
TRBD1	NA	TRBV25-1	TRBJ1-2	CASSESEVSSGGHGYTF	TGTGCCAGCAGTGAATCGGAGGTCTCGTCAGGGGGCCATGGCTACACCTTC
NA	NA	TRBV9	TRBJ1-1	CASSVRTDNTEAFF	TGTGCCAGCAGCGTACGCACAGACAACACTGAAGCTTTCTTT
TRBD2	NA	TRBV27	TRBJ2-1	CASLTSGGNSYNEQFF	TGTGCCAGCCTGACTAGCGGGGGTAACTCCTACAATGAGCAGTTCTTC
NA	NA	TRBV11-1	TRBJ1-6	CASSLGGGILNSPLHF	TGTGCCAGCAGCTTGGGGGGGGGAATCCTCAATTCACCCCTCCACTTT
TRBD2	NA	TRBV7-6	TRBJ2-1	CASSLPTRLAGGPFYNEQFF	TGTGCCAGCAGCTTACCGACCCGACTAGCGGGGGGGCCCTTCTACAATGAGCAGTTCTTC
TRBD2	NA	TRBV6-6	TRBJ2-5	CASSRPRLAGGQETQYF	TGTGCCAGCAGTCGCCCAAGACTAGCGGGGGGACAAGAGACCCAGTACTTC
NA	NA	TRBV11-1	TRBJ1-1	CASAWGRDTEAFF	TGTGCCAGCGCTTGGGGCAGGGACACTGAAGCTTTCTTT
NA	NA	TRBV9	TRBJ1-2	CASSATGRGYTF	TGTGCCAGCAGCGCTACAGGGAGGGGCTACACCTTC
TRBD1	NA	TRBV7-2	TRBJ1-3	CASSPRGQGSGNTIYF	TGTGCCAGCAGCCCCCGGGGACAGGGCTCTGGAAACACCATATATTTT
NA	NA	TRBV7-2	TRBJ1-1	CASSQTELSTEAFF	TGTGCCAGCAGCCAGACAGAACTTTCCACTGAAGCTTTCTTT
TRBD1	NA	TRBV7-9	TRBJ1-2	CASSSPRDRGYGYTF	TGTGCCAGCAGCTCCCCCCGGGACAGGGGGTATGGCTACACCTTC
NA	NA	TRBV7-9	TRBJ2-5	CASSLDGGGGETQYF	TGTGCCAGCAGCTTAGACGGGGGTGGAGGGGAGACCCAGTACTTC
NA	NA	TRBV6-5	TRBJ1-4	CASARVSNEKLFF	TGTGCCAGCGCAAGGGTATCTAATGAAAAACTGTTTTTT
TRBD1	NA	TRBV5-4	TRBJ1-1	CASSPSGTGGYTEAFF	TGTGCCAGCAGCCCCTCCGGGACAGGGGGATACACTGAAGCTTTCTTT
TRBD1	NA	TRBV5-6	TRBJ2-7	CASSSGTAYEQYF	TGTGCCAGCAGCTCCGGGACAGCCTACGAGCAGTACTTC
TRBD2	NA	TRBV14	TRBJ2-3	CASSQDLTSVDTQYF	TGTGCCAGCAGCCAAGATCTAACTAGCGTGGATACGCAGTATTTT
NA	NA	TRBV15	TRBJ2-7	CATSVDRSDEQYF	TGTGCCACCAGCGTAGATCGGAGTGACGAGCAGTACTTC
NA	NA	TRBV7-9	TRBJ1-6	CASTPIGPFPSPLHF	TGTGCCAGCACCCCCATAGGGCCTTTCCCTTCACCCCTCCACTTT
NA	NA	TRBV19	TRBJ2-1	CASSKSDGVYNEQFF	TGTGCCAGTAGTAAATCTGATGGGGTTTACAATGAGCAGTTCTTC
TRBD2	NA	TRBV6-6	TRBJ2-7	CASSLSGGSSYEQYF	TGTGCCAGCAGCCTCAGCGGGGGCAGCTCCTACGAGCAGTACTTC
TRBD1	NA	TRBV5-5	TRBJ1-1	CASSVGFGTGKYNTEAFF	TGTGCCAGCAGCGTAGGGTTCGGGACAGGGAAATATAACACTGAAGCTTTCTTT